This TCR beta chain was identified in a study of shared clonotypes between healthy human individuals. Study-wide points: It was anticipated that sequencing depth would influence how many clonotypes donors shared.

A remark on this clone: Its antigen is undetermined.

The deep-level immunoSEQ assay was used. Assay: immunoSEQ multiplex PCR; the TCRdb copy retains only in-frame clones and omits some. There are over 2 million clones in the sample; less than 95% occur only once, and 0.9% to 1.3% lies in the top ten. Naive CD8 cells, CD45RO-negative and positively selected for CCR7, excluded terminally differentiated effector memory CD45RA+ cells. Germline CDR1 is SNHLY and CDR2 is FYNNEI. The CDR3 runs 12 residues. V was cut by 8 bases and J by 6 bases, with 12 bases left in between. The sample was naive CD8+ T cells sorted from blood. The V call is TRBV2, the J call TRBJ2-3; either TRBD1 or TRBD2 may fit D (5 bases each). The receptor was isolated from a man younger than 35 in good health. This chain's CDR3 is CASGTWRDTQYF. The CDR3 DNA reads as TGTGCCAGCGGGACCTGGCGGGATACGCAGTATTTT.